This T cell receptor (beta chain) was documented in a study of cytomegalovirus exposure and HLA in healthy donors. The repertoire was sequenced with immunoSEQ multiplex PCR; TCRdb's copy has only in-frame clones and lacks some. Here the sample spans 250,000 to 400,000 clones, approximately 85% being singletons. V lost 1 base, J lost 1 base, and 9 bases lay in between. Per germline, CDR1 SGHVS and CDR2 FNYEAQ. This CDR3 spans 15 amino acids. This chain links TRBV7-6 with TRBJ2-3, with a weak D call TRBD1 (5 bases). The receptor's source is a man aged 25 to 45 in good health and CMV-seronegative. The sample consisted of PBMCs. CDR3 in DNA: TGTGCCAGCAGCTTAGGGACAATTGGCACAGATACGCAGTATTTT. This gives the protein CASSLGTIGTDTQYF.